This T cell receptor beta chain was identified in a study of shared clonotypes between healthy human individuals (dated by TCRdb to about 2020). About the investigation overall: Two women and a few men aged 18 to 49 years were included in the cohort. For each donor, three plates each were used for CD4 naive and CD4 memory, two plates were used for CD8 naive, and one plate was used for CD8 memory. Blood TCR repertoires of five healthy adults were deeply sequenced to estimate repertoire size and the extent of clonotype sharing between individuals. To increase sequencing depth and limit assay-specific biases, TCR repertoire library preparation and sequencing were carried out by different laboratories using diverse techniques. Between about 0.9 and 8.9 billion PBMCs per donor were obtained by leukapheresis. What the study reported, not specific to this receptor: Across a few donors, approximately 5% of naive CD4, 3% to 3.5% of naive CD8, under 2.5% of memory CD4, and over 0.35% of memory CD8 clonotypes were shared. Naive subsets generally had larger estimated clonotype richness than memory subsets. Compared with non-shared clonotypes, the clonotypes found in all four sorted-subset donors had higher generation probabilities. Because the study included only a small number of donors, the genetic and exposure-history diversity represented was limited. Sampling was restricted to blood, and TCR repertoires in tissues likely differ from the TCR repertoires found in blood. Rarefaction of sorted-subset datasets indicated incomplete sequencing despite the large sequencing depth. Pairwise subsampling led to the expectation that sequencing depth would affect the degree of clonotype sharing among donors.

TCR CDR3 regions were amplified from genomic DNA by multiplex PCR using the deep immunoSEQ assay. Extracted genomic DNA from each cell subset was spread evenly across all wells of several immunoSEQ 96-well plates, with each plate serving as a replicate. For sorted subsets, approximately 200 ng of genomic DNA, equivalent to some 30,000 T cell genomes, went into each replicate PCR. Purified libraries were measured with a Qubit 3.0 fluorometer, size-checked on a Bioanalyzer 2100, and measured again with the KAPA Library Quantification kit. A separate single-read 150-cycle Illumina NextSeq 550 flow cell was used to sequence each immunoSEQ 96-well plate. On the authors' methods: The immunoSEQ output contained only junctional sequences without quality scores, so filtering could not match that applied to full-length reads. To assign V/J genes and CDR3, sequences were annotated using PyIR, a Python wrapper for IgBLAST v1.9, with IMGT germline references. Reads with weak V/J assignments (E-value above 1e-6), missing CDR3, stop codons, out-of-frame junctions, or ambiguous translated residues were removed. V3J clonotypes were defined as sequences sharing an identical inferred V gene, J gene, and CDR3 amino acid sequence. To compute the percentage overlap between repertoires, the number of shared unique clonotypes was divided by the size of the smaller repertoire. Three approaches were used to assess repertoire richness: RTK rarefaction, the Chao1 estimator, and Recon v2.1 estimates of unobserved clonotypes. OLGA was used to compute generation probabilities for all TCRbeta clonotypes that the gDNA method yielded from a handful of donors. Imported from immuneACCESS, the table was reduced by TCRdb to in-frame sequences with V and J called. These copies leave out some clones; in studies compared against another copy, an unresolved V gene accounts for under half, and the cause of the remainder is not known. V, J and clone size derive from that table, while D and trimming were established from the DNA sequence. Within this sample are fewer than 850,000 clones, with 96% of them counted one time only. Jointly, the top ten make up under 0.3% of the sample.

CD8 naive samples were CD45RO-negative cells positively selected for CCR7, giving a CD45RA+CCR7+ population that excluded TemRA cells. The donors were healthy, HIV-negative adults who had no recently reported acute infections or vaccinations. All donors were Caucasian adults living in Nashville, Tennessee, USA. Blood was obtained by leukapheresis, after which PBMCs were separated by Ficoll-Histopaque density gradient centrifugation and cryopreserved in liquid nitrogen vapor phase. Analytical flow cytometry was used to check the purity and quantity of each magnetically sorted T cell population. From each sorted fraction, genomic DNA was isolated and quantified by UV absorbance on a Nanodrop 2000c. About this clone: There is no known antigen for this receptor. No base-level quality is on record; no much larger clone is a single base apart.

The CDR3 has 14 amino acids, counting the end cysteine and phenylalanine. Only CDR3 DNA is held: 42 bases, read in frame from base 1. CDR1 and CDR2 are read off the germline V gene as SGHTA and FQGNSA. V loses 4 bases, J loses 1 base, and the germline ends lie 7 bases apart. This sequence uses TRBV7-2 and TRBJ2-2, with no confident D gene call. This TCR came from a man aged 25-45 years in good health. The sequenced material came from naive CD8+ T cells sorted from blood. Sample cell subset or site, as interpreted from the label and publication: CD45RA+CCR7+. The DNA sequence is as follows: TGTGCCAGCAGCTCCTGGGGGAACACCGGGGAGCTGTTTTTT. Its product reads: CASSSWGNTGELFF.